The subject of this entry is one T cell receptor beta chain. The antigen this receptor binds is unknown. No base quality values were provided; no much bigger clone lies one nucleotide off. This entry comes from a study of Ad26.COV2.S vaccination and SARS-CoV-2 variants listed by TCRdb under 2021. Regarding the study in general: Vaccine-arm donors were drawn from COV1001, a multicentre, randomized, double-blind, placebo-controlled phase I-IIa trial of Ad26.COV2.S in healthy adults. Blinding of investigators to trial group allocation was maintained during experiments and outcome assessment. Dosing of Ad26.COV2.S was intramuscular, at either 5x10^10 or 1x10^11 viral particles, delivered as one shot or as two shots spaced 56 days apart. A total of roughly 32 samples were included in the TCR-sequenced set, comprising around 20 Ad26.COV2.S vaccine recipients, 5 placebo recipients and 8 SARS-CoV-2 convalescent individuals. TCRbeta repertoire sequencing was used to assess the specificity and breadth of SARS-CoV-2-reactive T cell receptors after Ad26.COV2.S vaccination. Trial participants were randomized into five groups of five: low-dose or high-dose Ad26.COV2.S given once or twice, or placebo on both occasions. What the authors observed across the whole study: Vaccine and placebo recipients had comparable non-spike TCR breadth, which fits with the vaccine containing only spike. According to the authors, total T cell responses may have been underestimated by the TCR breadth and depth analyses. The study was not powered for comparison of responses between vaccine doses or regimens. Higher spike-specific TCR breadth was observed in Ad26.COV2.S recipients than in placebo recipients (P = 0.0014). After vaccination, substantial breadth of spike-specific CD8+ and CD4+ T cell responses was reported.

TCRbeta CDR3 regions were sequenced with the immunoSEQ Assay. After extraction, genomic DNA underwent amplification by bias-controlled multiplex PCR, followed by high-throughput sequencing. Concerning the study's data processing: Collapsing and filtering of sequences were performed to quantify the absolute abundance of each unique TCRbeta CDR3 region. T cell fraction was estimated by normalizing TCRbeta template counts to usable DNA, which was measured by amplifying reference genes present in all nucleated cells. Repertoire TCRs were annotated as SARS-CoV-2-specific when V gene, CDR3 amino acid sequence and J gene were exactly matched to a known reactive TCR set. The reference SARS-CoV-2 TCR set was derived from MIRA and filtered for enrichment in COVID-19-positive ImmuneCODE repertoires, a step that removed public or cross-reactive TCRs. Using the MIRA antigens, annotated TCRs were further analysed by specific ORF or by position within an ORF. Depth was the summed frequency of annotated unique rearrangements, while breadth was defined as annotated unique rearrangements over total unique productive rearrangements. Two-sided Wilcoxon rank-sum tests were used to compare TCR breadth between groups. TCRdb re-hosts the immuneACCESS table, in-frame sequences only. Its copies lack some clones; in the studies checked, an unresolved V gene accounts for under half of them, and the cause for the rest is not known. V and J calls and clone size follow that table, whereas D and trimming were derived from the DNA. This sample has some 420,000 clones in its table, and roughly 90% of those were observed once. The ten top clones hold 3.6% of the sample.

The CDR3 spans 12 residues, from the cysteine through the phenylalanine. Just the 36-base CDR3 DNA is kept, in frame starting at base 1. The V end loses 4 bases and the J end loses 7 bases, and a stretch of 11 bases separates them. The treatment or condition label, read with the paper, signifies: roughly 20 received Ad26.COV2.S at low or high dose, single or two shots; about 5 received placebo; per-sample allocation not given. For vaccine and placebo recipients, the sequenced repertoires came from samples collected on day 63 after the first injection. Between 29 July and 7 August 2020, Cohort 1b enrolled about two dozen adults aged 18-55 years at one site in Boston, USA. Ad26.COV2.S consisted of a replication-incompetent adenovirus type 26 vector by which a prefusion-stabilized SARS-CoV-2 spike protein from the original Wuhan strain was expressed.

The sequence came from a person aged 18-65 years who received the Ad26.COV2.S COVID-19 vaccine or a placebo. The sequence joins TRBV12-3 or TRBV12-4 to TRBJ2-7, with a tentative D gene TRBD1 over 6 matching bases. The sequencing here drew on peripheral blood, taken in a trial of Ad26.COV2.S vaccine versus placebo. The CDR3 reads CASSSHREEQYF. The nucleotide sequence reads as follows: TGTGCCAGCAGTTCCCACAGGGAGGAGCAGTACTTC.